This TCR beta chain was recovered during a study of human T cells and chemical hapten exposure. About the study: The variation in per-sample TCR yields arose mainly from small differences in pooled library volumes.

The CDR3 loop spans 14 amino acids. Trimming cost V 2 bases and J 2 bases; bases outside gene matches: 3. CDR1 is DFQATT, CDR2 SNEGSKA, per germline (reference sequence). It was the library that attached unique molecular identifiers to individual cDNA molecules. Methods used by the authors: The median was around 100,000 TCRs per sample, ranging roughly 23,224 to 750,000. In TCRdb, the 5' RACE reads were re-called with MiXCR into one record per CDR3 protein. TCRdb assigned the V and J calls; the authors' analysis was not used. Among 81,000 or so distinct CDR3 sequences listed, 7% to 8% were seen once. Findings of the study overall: TCRs above 1 in 1000 frequency did not change with DPC sensitization.

The template was total RNA from unfractionated whole blood. In this sample, this clonotype turned up many times. Its antigen is not known. The TCR sequence derives from a male donor in good health. V is TRBV20-1 and J is TRBJ1-5; 7 bases line up with TRBD1. In nucleotides, the CDR3 is TGCAGTGCTAGACTCGGGACAGGCAATCAGCCCCAGCATTTT. Amino acid sequence: CSARLGTGNQPQHF.